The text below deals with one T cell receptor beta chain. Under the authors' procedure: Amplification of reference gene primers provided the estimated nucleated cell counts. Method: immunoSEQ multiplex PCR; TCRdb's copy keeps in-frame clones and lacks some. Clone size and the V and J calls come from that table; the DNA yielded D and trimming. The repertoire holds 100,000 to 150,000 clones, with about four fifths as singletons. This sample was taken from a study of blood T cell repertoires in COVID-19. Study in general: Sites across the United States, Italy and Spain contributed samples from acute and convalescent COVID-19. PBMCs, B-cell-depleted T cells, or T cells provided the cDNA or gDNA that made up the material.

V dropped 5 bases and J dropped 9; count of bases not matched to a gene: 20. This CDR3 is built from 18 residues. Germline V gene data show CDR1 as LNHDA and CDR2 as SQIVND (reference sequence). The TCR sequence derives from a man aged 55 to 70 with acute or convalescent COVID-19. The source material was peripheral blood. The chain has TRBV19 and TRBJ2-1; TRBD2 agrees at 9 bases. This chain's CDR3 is CASSSSRFRAGGPGEQFF. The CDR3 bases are TGTGCCAGTAGTTCTTCGAGGTTTAGGGCGGGAGGGCCTGGTGAGCAGTTCTTC. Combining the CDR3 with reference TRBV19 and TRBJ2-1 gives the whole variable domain DGGITQSPKYLFRKEGQNVTLSCEQNLNHDAMYWYRQDPGQGLRLIYYSQIVNDFQKGDIAEGYSVSREKKESFPLTVTSAQKNPTAFYLCASSSSRFRAGGPGEQFFGPGTRLTVL.